This TCR beta chain was recovered during a study of PD-1 blockade in classical Hodgkin lymphoma. Overall study results and limits: Relapsed/refractory patients reportedly had the lowest baseline TCR diversity, below newly diagnosed patients, who were below healthy donors.

Profiling relied on immunoSEQ multiplex PCR, and the TCRdb table lists in-frame clones only, not all of them. The top ten hold 48% of the sample, which has 3,500 to 4,000 clones, approximately 70% seen once. This clone is labeled medium-sized. Antigen unknown. With 5 bases clipped from V and 0 bases from J, the junction kept 9 bases outside the gene matches. Per germline, CDR1 SGHTA and CDR2 FQGNSA. The length of the CDR3 is 17 residues. Time point described: cycle 4 day 1 (C4D1), after more than five weeks of nivolumab. Brentuximab vedotin exposure varied, and every patient relapsed after autologous stem cell transplantation. Classification of best responses gave complete response, partial response or progressive disease.

The source of this sequence is a human donor with classical Hodgkin lymphoma. This chain connects TRBV7-2 to TRBJ1-5; 8 bases match TRBD1. The specimen was peripheral blood mononuclear cells (PBMCs), collected before the fourth cycle of nivolumab. CDR3 sequence reads: CASSPGQGSYSNQPQHF. The CDR3 DNA reads TGTGCCAGCAGCCCCGGACAGGGTTCGTATAGCAATCAGCCCCAGCATTTT.